This T cell receptor (beta chain) came from a study of CD8 T cells in Susac syndrome. Blood CD8+ and CD4+ T cells underwent high-throughput TCR beta sequencing. TEMRA cells were FACS-enriched, and CD8+ and CD4+ T cells were isolated negatively. V was clipped by 1 base and J by 4 bases, with 10 bases between them. Germline V gene data show CDR1 as LGHDT and CDR2 as YNNKEL (reference sequence). This CDR3 is 14 amino acids long. It was with random hexamers that roughly 0.45 to 1 ug RNA was reverse transcribed. Across 54 Vbeta and 13 Jbeta, immunoSEQ multiplex PCR amplified TCR beta CDR3. TCRdb passed the immunoSEQ multiplex PCR reads through MiXCR, listing each CDR3 protein once. The sample lists around 130,000 distinct CDR3 sequences; over 80% were seen once. To note about this clonotype: The target antigen is unknown.

General study points: The study recognized that its TCR sequencing and HLA analysis covered a relatively small number of individuals.

The sequenced sample was CD8+ T cells from PBMCs. The TCR comes from a human donor with multiple sclerosis. The chain joins TRBV3-1 to TRBJ1-2, with a tentative D call TRBD1 (5 bases). In DNA, the CDR3 is TGTGCCAGCAGCCAAGGGGGCGACGTCTATGGCTACACCTTC. This encodes CASSQGGDVYGYTF.